This T cell receptor (beta chain) was observed in a study of HIV-infected patients and healthy controls. This CDR3 spans 16 amino acids. Losses at the gene ends were 6 bases for V and 2 bases for J; bases not matched to a gene: 8. CDR1 is DFQATT and CDR2 is SNEGSKA in the germline V gene (reference sequence). From the 5' RACE reads, TCRdb called clonotypes with MiXCR, one entry per CDR3 protein. The table includes roughly 68,000 distinct CDR3 sequences, 15% to 20% detected once. The genes are TRBV20-1 and TRBJ2-5; TRBD2 agrees at 14 bases. Source material: CD4+ T cells from blood. This receptor was obtained from a human donor in good health. DNA of the CDR3: TGCAGTGCCCCGGGACTAGCGGGAGTTGGGCAAGAGACCCAGTACTTC. It encodes CSAPGLAGVGQETQYF.